This TCR beta chain was captured in a study of OX40 agonist ivuxolimab in advanced cancers. Overall study: Patients in dose escalation had liver, melanoma, kidney or head and neck cancers. Regarding the study as a whole: Some nonresponders also had low normalized T-cell clonal expansion.

Sequenced by immunoSEQ multiplex PCR; TCRdb stores in-frame clones only, minus some. The sample holds about 35,000 clones, roughly 90% seen once. The investigators sampled blood at baseline, at cycle 4 day 1, and at cycle 7 day 1. In regard to this clone: Its antigen is still unknown.

Sequencing was performed on CD4+ or CD8+ T cells sorted from blood, taken in a trial of the OX40 agonist ivuxolimab. This sequence was found in an adult with an advanced solid tumor such as melanoma, head and neck, liver or kidney cancer.

CDR3: CASSPGTSGKNEQYF. In DNA form, the CDR3 reads TGTGCCAGCAGCCCGGGGACTAGCGGTAAAAACGAGCAGTACTTC. J is TRBJ2-7 and V is TRBV27, with TRBD2 matching over 11 bases. The CDR3 loop spans 15 amino acids. V dropped 6 bases and J dropped 5; count of bases not matched to a gene: 9. CDR1 MNHEY and CDR2 SMNVEV come from the germline V gene (reference sequence).